This T cell receptor beta chain was profiled in a study of cytomegalovirus exposure and HLA in healthy donors. Researchers ran the PCR with 60 Vbeta and 13 Jbeta primers. The assay was immunoSEQ multiplex PCR, and TCRdb's table has in-frame clones only and misses some. The sample has under 110,000 clones, roughly four fifths seen once. This clone was detected ten times or more. This CDR3 is built from 15 residues. From germline, CDR1 is KGHSH and CDR2 LQKENI. Trimming cost V 3 bases and J 0 bases; bases outside gene matches: 0. The sequence was obtained from a man in his fifties or sixties in good health and CMV-seronegative. The chain couples TRBV18 to TRBJ2-7, with 12 bases fitting TRBD2. Sequencing was done on a sample of PBMCs. For the CDR3, the DNA is TGTGCCAGCTCACCGACTAGCGGGGGCTCCTACGAGCAGTACTTC. Its protein product is CASSPTSGGSYEQYF.